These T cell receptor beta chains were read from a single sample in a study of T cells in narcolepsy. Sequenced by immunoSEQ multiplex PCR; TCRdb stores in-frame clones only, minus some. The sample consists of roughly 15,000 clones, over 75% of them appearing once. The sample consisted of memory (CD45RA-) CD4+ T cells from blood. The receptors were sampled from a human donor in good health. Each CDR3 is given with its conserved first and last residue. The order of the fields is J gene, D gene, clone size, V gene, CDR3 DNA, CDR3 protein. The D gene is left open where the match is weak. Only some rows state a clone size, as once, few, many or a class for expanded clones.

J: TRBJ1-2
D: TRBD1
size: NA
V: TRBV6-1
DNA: TGTGCCAGCAGAATACAGGGGGCCCCATTCGACACCTTC
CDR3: CASRIQGAPFDTF

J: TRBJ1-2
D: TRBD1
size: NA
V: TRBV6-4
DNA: TGTGCCAGCAGCCCCGGGACAGGGGGTAACTATGGCTACACCTTC
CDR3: CASSPGTGGNYGYTF

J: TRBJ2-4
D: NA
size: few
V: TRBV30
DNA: TGTGCCTGGACGAGAGGCCAAAACATTCAGTACTTC
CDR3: CAWTRGQNIQYF

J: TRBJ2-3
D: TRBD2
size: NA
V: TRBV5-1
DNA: TGCGCCAGCAGCTCCAGACTAGCGGGGAGCACAGATACGCAGTATTTT
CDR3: CASSSRLAGSTDTQYF

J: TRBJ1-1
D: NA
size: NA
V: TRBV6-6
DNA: TGTGCCTCCTATGGGCGGGTGGGGGGAACTGAAGCTTTCTTT
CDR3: CASYGRVGGTEAFF

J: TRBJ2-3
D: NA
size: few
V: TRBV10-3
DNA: TGTGCCATCAGTGCGGGAGTGGGCGCAGATACGCAGTATTTT
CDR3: CAISAGVGADTQYF

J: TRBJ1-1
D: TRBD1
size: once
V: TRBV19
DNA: TGTGCCAGTAGTATAGATGGGGACAGAATGAACACTGAAGCTTTCTTT
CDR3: CASSIDGDRMNTEAFF

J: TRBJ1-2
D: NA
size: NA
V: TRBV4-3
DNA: TGCGCCAGCAGCCAAGCGGTCTCAGCTAACTATGGCTACACCTTC
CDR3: CASSQAVSANYGYTF

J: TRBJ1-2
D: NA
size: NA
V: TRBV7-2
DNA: TGTGCCAGCAGCTTAAATGGAGGGGTTAATGGCTACACCTTC
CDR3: CASSLNGGVNGYTF

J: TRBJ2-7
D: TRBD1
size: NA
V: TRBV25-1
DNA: TGTGCCAGCAGTGTGGGGACAGGTTCCTACGAGCAGTACTTC
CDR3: CASSVGTGSYEQYF

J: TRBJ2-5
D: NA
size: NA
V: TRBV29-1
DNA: TGCAGCGGCTTCGGGGTAGAGACCCAGTACTTC
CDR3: CSGFGVETQYF

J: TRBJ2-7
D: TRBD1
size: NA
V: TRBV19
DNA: TGTGCCAGTAGTACCGGGACAGGGTACGAGCAGTACTTC
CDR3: CASSTGTGYEQYF

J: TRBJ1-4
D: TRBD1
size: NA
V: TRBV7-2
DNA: TGTGCCAGCAGCCCCCAGGGGGCAGAACATGAAAAACTGTTTTTT
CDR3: CASSPQGAEHEKLFF

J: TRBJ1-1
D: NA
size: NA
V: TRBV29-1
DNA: TGCAGCGTTGATGGGGAGTTTACGGGGGGGGCAGCCACTGAAGCTTTCTTT
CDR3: CSVDGEFTGGAATEAFF

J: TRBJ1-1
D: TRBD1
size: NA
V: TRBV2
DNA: TGTGCCAGCAGGCGACTCTCAGGGGGCGTCGGGGACACTGAAGCTTTCTTT
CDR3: CASRRLSGGVGDTEAFF

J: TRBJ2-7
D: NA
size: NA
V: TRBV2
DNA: TGTGCCAGCTCTCGGACCAGGGAGCAGTACTTC
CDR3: CASSRTREQYF

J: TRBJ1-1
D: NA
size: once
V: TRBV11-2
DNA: TGTGCCAGCAGCTTAAAACACTCGAACACTGAAGCTTTCTTT
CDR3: CASSLKHSNTEAFF

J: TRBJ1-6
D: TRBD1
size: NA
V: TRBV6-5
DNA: TGTGCCAGCAGGCGCGGACAGGGGTTTAATTCACCCCTCCACTTT
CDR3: CASRRGQGFNSPLHF

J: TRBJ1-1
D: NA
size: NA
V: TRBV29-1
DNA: TGCAGCGTTGTTAGGGCGAACACTGAAGCTTTCTTT
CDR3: CSVVRANTEAFF

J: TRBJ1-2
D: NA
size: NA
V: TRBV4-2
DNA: TGTGCCAGCAGCCAAGAGGGTCAGGCCCCAGGTGGCTACACCTTC
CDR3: CASSQEGQAPGGYTF

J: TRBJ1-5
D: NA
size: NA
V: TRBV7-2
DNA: TGTGCCAGCAGCTTAAGCATACAGCTCAATCAGCCCCAGCATTTT
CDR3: CASSLSIQLNQPQHF

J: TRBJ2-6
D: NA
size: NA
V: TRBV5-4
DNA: TGTGCCAGCAGTGCCCCGATGGGGGCCAACGTCCTGACTTTC
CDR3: CASSAPMGANVLTF

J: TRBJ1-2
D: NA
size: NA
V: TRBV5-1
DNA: TGCGCCAGCAGCTTGGGGGGTAGATCCAACTATGGCTACACCTTC
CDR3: CASSLGGRSNYGYTF

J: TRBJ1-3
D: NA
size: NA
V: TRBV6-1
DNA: TGTGCCAGCAGTAGGGACGGCTACTCTGGAAACACCATATATTTT
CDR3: CASSRDGYSGNTIYF

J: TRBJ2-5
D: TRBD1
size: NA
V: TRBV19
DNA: TGTGCCAGTAGTATCCTCACTACGAGGGGACAGGCCATACAGTACTTC
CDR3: CASSILTTRGQAIQYF

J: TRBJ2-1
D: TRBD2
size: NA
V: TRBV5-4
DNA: TGTGCCAGCAGTTCCGGGACTAGCGGCTACAATGAGCAGTTCTTC
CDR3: CASSSGTSGYNEQFF

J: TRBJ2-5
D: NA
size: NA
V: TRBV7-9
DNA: TGTGCCAGCAGCTTAGGCGCGGCGGATAAGTACTTC
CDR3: CASSLGAADKYF

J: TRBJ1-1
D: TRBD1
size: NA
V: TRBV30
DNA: TGTGCCTGGAGTGTGGGGACAGGGAAGACTGAAGCTTTCTTT
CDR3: CAWSVGTGKTEAFF